The present T cell receptor beta chain was sequenced within a study of blood T cells in healthy people across ages. Study information: Every two T cells gave about one barcoded beta molecule via template switching.

Primers used in a second PCR of roughly 6 to 11 cycles were a sample-barcoded 5' primer and a J-beta primer mix. TCRdb ran MiXCR on the 5' RACE reads and lists one entry per CDR3 protein. The repertoire has 750,000 or so distinct CDR3 sequences, around 25% of them found once; the top ten carry 9.4%. Germline CDR1 reads MNHNS; CDR2 reads SASEGT. The CDR3 sequence is 14 residues long. The donors, all healthy, were Caucasians living in Russia, aged about 6 to 95. These same records also appear under a second study, on T cells of mothers and their children. That work adds: Biologically related mothers and children overlapped slightly more than unrelated pairs, a non-significant difference.

This chain joins TRBV6-1 and TRBJ2-2; TRBD1 matches at 10 bases. The sequence came from a boy younger than 18 in good health. The sequencing input was blood. CDR3 amino acids: CAAGTGAYTGELFF. CDR3 bases: TGTGCAGCAGGGACAGGGGCGTACACCGGGGAGCTGTTTTTT.